This record looks at one T cell receptor beta chain sequence and its context. No antigen is known for it. Germline and junction disagree at one end, which may indicate a read error. CDR3 length: 12 amino acids. Per germline, CDR1 MDHEN and CDR2 SYDVKM. What was sequenced were expressed TCRB transcripts, since all of the isolated RNA had been reverse transcribed. The repertoire was sequenced with immunoSEQ multiplex PCR; TCRdb's copy has only in-frame clones and lacks some. In the table there are almost 350,000 clones, around 7.6% of which are singletons. The sample belongs to a study of beta chain features in type 1 diabetes. Notes on the study in general: Whether HLA type affects TCRB rearrangement stayed undetermined in the present work. It was among patients, rather than healthy donors, that naive, central memory and Treg TCRB repertoires appeared more similar.

The receptor was isolated from a woman younger than 35 in good health. Material: central memory CD4+ T cells from blood. The chain recombines TRBV28 with TRBJ2-5, with 8 bases identical to TRBD1. In DNA, the CDR3 is TGTGCCAGCAACCCGACAGGGGCACTTCACCACTTC. As protein: CASNPTGALHHF.